This T cell receptor (beta chain) was sequenced in a study of radiotherapy plus CTLA-4 blockade in lung cancer. This CDR3 region has 19 residues. V trimming: 2 bases; J trimming: 8 bases; junction bases outside the gene matches: 16. TCRdb keeps only in-frame clones here, not all; method: immunoSEQ multiplex PCR. The sample comprises 80,000 or so clones, under 85% of which are singletons, and around 0.72% rests with the top ten. This TCR came from a human donor with non-small cell lung cancer who had stable disease on radiotherapy plus ipilimumab. The sequenced sample was peripheral blood, obtained from a patient treated with radiotherapy plus ipilimumab. The V gene is TRBV23-1, the J gene TRBJ2-1, with TRBD1 matching 12 bases. TRBV23-1 is designated an ORF whose function remains uncertain. As DNA, the CDR3 is TGCGCCAGCAGTCAAATTATTTTCTCCGGGACAGGGGGCGGCCATGAGCAGTTCTTC. Translating gives CASSQIIFSGTGGGHEQFF.